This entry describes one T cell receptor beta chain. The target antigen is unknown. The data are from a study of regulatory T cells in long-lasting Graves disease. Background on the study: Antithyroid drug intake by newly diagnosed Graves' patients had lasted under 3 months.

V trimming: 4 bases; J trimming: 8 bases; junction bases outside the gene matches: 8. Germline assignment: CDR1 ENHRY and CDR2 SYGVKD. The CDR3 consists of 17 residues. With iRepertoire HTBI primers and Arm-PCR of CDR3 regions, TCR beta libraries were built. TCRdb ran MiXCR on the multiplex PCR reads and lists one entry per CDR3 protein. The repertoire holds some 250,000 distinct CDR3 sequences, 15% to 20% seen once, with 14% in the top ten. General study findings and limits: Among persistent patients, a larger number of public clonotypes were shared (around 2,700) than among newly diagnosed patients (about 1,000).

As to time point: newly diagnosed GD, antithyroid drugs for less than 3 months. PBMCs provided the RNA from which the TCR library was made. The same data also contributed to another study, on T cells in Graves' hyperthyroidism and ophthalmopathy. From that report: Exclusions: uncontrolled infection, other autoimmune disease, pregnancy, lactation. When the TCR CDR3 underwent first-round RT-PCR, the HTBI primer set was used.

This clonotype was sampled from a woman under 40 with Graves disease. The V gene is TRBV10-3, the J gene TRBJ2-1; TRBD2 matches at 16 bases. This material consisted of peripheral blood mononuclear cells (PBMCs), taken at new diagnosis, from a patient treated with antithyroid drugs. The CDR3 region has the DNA TGTGCCATCAGTGGTTCCGGGACTAGCGGGGGGGCCTATGAGCAGTTCTTC. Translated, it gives CAISGSGTSGGAYEQFF.